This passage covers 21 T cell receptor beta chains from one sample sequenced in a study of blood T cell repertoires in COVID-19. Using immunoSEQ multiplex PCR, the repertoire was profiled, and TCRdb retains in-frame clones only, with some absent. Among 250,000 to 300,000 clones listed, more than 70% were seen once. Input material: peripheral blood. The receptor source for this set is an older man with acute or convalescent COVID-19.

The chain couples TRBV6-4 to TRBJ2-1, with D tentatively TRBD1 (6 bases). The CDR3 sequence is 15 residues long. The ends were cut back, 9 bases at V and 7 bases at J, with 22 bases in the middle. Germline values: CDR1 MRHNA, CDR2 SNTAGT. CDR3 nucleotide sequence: TGTGCCAGGGAAATTACAGGGTCTGTCAAGAATGAGCAGTTCTTC. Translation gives CAREITGSVKNEQFF.

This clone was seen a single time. CDR3 region: CAIQLAGRTDTQYF. The CDR3 region has the DNA TGTGCCATCCAACTAGCGGGGCGTACAGATACGCAGTATTTT. The chain joins TRBV10-3 to TRBJ2-3; 10 nucleotides align to TRBD2. V shed 8 bases, J shed 3 bases, and the junction held 5 bases outside the gene matches. Germline lookup yields CDR1 ENHRY and CDR2 SYGVKD. The CDR3 has 14 amino acids.

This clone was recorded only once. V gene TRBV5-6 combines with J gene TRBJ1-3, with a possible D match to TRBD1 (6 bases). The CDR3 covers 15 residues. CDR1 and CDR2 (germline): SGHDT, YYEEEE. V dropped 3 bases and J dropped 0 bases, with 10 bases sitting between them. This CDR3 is CASSSTGYSGNTIYF. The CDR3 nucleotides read TGTGCCAGCAGCTCGACAGGCTACTCTGGAAACACCATATATTTT.

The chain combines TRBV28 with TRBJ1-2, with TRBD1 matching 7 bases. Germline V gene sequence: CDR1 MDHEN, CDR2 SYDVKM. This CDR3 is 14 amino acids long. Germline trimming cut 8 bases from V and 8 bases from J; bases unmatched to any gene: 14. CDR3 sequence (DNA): TGTGCCAGCGTAGAGTTCATCGCAGGGGGGGGCTACACCTTC. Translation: CASVEFIAGGGYTF.

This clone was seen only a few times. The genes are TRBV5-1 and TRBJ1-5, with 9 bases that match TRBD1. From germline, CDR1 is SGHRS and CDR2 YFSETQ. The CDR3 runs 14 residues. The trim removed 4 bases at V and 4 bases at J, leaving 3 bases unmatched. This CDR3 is CASSAGQGNQPQHF. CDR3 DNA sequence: TGCGCCAGCAGCGCGGGACAGGGTAATCAGCCCCAGCATTTT. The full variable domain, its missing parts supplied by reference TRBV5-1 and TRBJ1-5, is KAGVTQTPRYLIKTRGQQVTLSCSPISGHRSVSWYQQTPGQGLQFLFEYFSETQRNKGNFPGRFSGRQFSNSRSEMNVSTLELGDSALYLCASSAGQGNQPQHFGDGTRLSIL.

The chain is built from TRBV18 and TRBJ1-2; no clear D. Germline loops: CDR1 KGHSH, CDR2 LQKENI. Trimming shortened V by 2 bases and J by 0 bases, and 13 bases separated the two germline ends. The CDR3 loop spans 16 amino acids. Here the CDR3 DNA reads TGTGCCAGCTCACCATTGCCCCAGTTCGCTAACTATGGCTACACCTTC. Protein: CASSPLPQFANYGYTF.

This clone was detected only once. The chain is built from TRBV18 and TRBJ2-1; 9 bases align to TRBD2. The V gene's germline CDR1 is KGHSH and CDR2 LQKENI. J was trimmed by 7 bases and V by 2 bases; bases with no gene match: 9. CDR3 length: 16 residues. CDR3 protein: CASSPISSGSLNEQFF. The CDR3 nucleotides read TGTGCCAGCTCACCAATCAGTAGCGGGAGCCTAAATGAGCAGTTCTTC.

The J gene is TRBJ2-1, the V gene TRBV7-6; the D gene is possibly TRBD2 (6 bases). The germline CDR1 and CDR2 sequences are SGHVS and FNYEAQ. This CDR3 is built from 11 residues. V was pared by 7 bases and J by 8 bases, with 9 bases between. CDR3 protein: CASKWGDEQFF. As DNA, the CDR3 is TGTGCCAGCAAATGGGGGGATGAGCAGTTCTTC. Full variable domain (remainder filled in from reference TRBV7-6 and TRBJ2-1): GAGVSQSPRYKVTKRGQDVALRCDPISGHVSLYWYRQALGQGPEFLTYFNYEAQQDKSGLPNDRFSAERPEGSISTLTIQRTEQRDSAMYRCASKWGDEQFFGPGTRLTVL.

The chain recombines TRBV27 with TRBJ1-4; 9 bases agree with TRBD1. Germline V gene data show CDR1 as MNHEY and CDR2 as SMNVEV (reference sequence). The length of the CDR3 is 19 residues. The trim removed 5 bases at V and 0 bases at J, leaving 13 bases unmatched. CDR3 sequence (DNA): TGTGCCAGCAGTCGGTTTCCGGGACAGGGCCCCACAACTAATGAAAAACTGTTTTTT. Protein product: CASSRFPGQGPTTNEKLFF.

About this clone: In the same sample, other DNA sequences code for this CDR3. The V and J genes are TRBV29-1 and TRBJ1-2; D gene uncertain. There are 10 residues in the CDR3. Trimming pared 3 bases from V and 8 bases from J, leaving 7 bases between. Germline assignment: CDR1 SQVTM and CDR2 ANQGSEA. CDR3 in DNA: TGCAGCGTTGATAGTTACGGCTACACCTTC. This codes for CSVDSYGYTF.

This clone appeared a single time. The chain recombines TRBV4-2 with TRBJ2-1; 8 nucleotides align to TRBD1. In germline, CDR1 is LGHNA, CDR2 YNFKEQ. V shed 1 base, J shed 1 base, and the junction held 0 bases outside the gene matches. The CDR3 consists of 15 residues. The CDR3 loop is CASSQGTGSYNEQFF. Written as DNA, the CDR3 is TGTGCCAGCAGCCAAGGGACAGGGTCCTACAATGAGCAGTTCTTC.

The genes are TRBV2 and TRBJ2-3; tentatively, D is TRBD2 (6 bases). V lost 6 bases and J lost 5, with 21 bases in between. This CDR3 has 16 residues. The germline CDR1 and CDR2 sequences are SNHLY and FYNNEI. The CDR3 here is CASRRTTLRAIDTQYF. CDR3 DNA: TGTGCCAGCAGAAGGACTACCCTAAGAGCAATAGATACGCAGTATTTT.

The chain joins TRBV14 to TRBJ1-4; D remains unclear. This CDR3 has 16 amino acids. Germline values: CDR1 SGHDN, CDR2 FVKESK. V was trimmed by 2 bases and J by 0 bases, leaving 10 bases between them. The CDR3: CASSQTIASTNEKLFF. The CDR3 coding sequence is TGTGCCAGCAGCCAAACAATAGCATCAACTAATGAAAAACTGTTTTTT.

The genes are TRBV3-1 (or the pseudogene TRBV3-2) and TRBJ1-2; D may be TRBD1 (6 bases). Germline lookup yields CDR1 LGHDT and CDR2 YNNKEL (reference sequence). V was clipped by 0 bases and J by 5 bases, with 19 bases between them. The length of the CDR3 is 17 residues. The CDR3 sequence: CASSQELWSAGVYGYTF. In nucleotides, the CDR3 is TGTGCCAGCAGCCAAGAGCTATGGTCGGCAGGGGTTTATGGCTACACCTTC.

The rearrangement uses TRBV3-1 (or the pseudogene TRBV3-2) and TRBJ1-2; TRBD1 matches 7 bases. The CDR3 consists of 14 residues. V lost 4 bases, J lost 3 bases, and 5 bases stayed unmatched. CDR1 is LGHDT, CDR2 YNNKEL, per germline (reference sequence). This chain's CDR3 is CASSPYRGDYGYTF. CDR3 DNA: TGTGCCAGCAGCCCTTACAGGGGCGACTATGGCTACACCTTC.

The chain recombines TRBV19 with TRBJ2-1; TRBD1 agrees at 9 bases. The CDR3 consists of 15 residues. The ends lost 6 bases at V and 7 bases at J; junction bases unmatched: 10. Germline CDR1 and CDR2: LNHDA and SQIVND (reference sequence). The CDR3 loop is CASSLQGALGNEQFF. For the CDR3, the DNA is TGTGCCAGTAGCCTACAGGGGGCTTTGGGAAATGAGCAGTTCTTC.

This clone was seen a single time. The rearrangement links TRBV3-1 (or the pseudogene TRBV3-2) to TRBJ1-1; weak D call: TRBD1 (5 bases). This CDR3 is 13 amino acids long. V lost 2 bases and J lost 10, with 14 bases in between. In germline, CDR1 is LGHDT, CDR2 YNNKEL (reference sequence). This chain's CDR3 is CASSQMQGSRAFF. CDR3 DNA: TGTGCCAGCAGCCAAATGCAGGGATCACGAGCTTTCTTT.

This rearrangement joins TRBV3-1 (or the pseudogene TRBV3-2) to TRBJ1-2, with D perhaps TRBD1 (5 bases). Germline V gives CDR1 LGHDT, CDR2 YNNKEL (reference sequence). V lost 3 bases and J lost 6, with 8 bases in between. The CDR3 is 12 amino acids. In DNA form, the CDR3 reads TGTGCCAGCAGCCACCGGGGGGATGGCTACACCTTC. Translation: CASSHRGDGYTF.

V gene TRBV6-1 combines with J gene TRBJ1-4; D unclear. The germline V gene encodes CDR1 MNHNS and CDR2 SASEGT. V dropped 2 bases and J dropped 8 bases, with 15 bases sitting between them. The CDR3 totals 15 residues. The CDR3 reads CASSESRRREEKLFF. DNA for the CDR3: TGTGCCAGCAGTGAATCCCGGAGGAGAGAAGAAAAACTGTTTTTT.

The CDR3, as DNA: TGTGCCAGCAGTTTGTTGGGACAGGGAGACGAAAAACTGTTTTTT. This gives the protein CASSLLGQGDEKLFF. The chain combines TRBV28 with TRBJ1-4; TRBD1 agrees at 9 bases. CDR1 MDHEN and CDR2 SYDVKM come from the germline V gene. CDR3 size: 15 residues. Trimming cost V 3 bases and J 8 bases; bases outside gene matches: 7.

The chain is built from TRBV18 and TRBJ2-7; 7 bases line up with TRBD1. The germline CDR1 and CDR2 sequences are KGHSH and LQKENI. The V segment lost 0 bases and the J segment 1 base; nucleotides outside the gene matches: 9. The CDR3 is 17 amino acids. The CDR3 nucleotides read TGTGCCAGCTCACCACCGAACAGGGGCCCAGGTTCCTACGAGCAGTACTTC. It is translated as CASSPPNRGPGSYEQYF.